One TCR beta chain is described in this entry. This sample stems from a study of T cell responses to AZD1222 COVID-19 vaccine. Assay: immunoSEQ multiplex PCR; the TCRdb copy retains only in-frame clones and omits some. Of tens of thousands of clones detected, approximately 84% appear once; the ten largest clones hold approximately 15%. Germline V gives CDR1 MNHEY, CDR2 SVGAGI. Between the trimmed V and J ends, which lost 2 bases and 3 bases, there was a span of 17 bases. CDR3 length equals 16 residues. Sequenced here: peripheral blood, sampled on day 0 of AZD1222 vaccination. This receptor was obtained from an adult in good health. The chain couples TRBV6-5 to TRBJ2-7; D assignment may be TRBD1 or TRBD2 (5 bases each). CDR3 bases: TGTGCCAGCAGTTACCCGAAAGGGACGGGAAACTACGAGCAGTACTTC. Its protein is CASSYPKGTGNYEQYF.